These 19 T cell receptor beta chains originate from one sample sequenced in a study of vaccination effects on CD4 cells after COVID-19. In the ViraFEST assay, antigen-specific CD4+ clonotypes were identified by expansion after peptide-pool stimulation. When 10 to 11 days of culture had elapsed, CD4+ T cells were isolated. All participants had two doses of either the BNT162b2 or mRNA-1273 vaccine. No antigen is known for these receptors. This table comes from immunoSEQ multiplex PCR, and its TCRdb copy is limited to in-frame clones, with some not included. The repertoire holds some 35,000 clones, with roughly 79% as singletons. The sample here was CD4+ T cells from PBMCs cultured with HCoV-NL63 spike peptides, taken after COVID-19 vaccination. These receptor sequences come from a human donor who received a COVID-19 vaccine. Some clones in this sample may be carry-over from other donors' samples.

The chain employs TRBV10-1 and TRBJ2-2, with 8 bases that match TRBD2. The junction had 13 bases not matched to a gene; V was cut back by 11 bases and J by 2 bases. This CDR3 comprises 16 residues. Germline CDR1 is WNHNN and CDR2 is SYGVQD (reference sequence). The CDR3 spells CAVSRTSGGNTGELFF. CDR3 DNA sequence: TGCGCCGTTTCCCGAACCAGCGGGGGAAACACCGGGGAGCTGTTTTTT.

The chain employs TRBV7-9 and TRBJ2-5, with 7 bases that match TRBD1. Germline CDR1 reads SEHNR; CDR2 reads FQNEAQ (reference sequence). The trim removed 5 bases at V and 2 bases at J, leaving 8 bases unmatched. This CDR3 is 15 amino acids long. The CDR3 DNA reads TGTGCCAGCAGCCCGAGACAGGGCTTACAAGAGACCCAGTACTTC. Amino acids: CASSPRQGLQETQYF.

V and J are TRBV5-1 and TRBJ2-1; D not resolved. Trimming removed 0 bases at V and 7 bases at J, with 8 bases between. The germline CDR1 and CDR2 sequences are SGHRS and YFSETQ. The CDR3 covers 13 residues. The CDR3 nucleotides read TGCGCCAGCAGCTTGGGGCAGGCAAATGAGCAGTTCTTC. It translates to CASSLGQANEQFF.

The genes are TRBV24-1 and TRBJ2-2; 10 positions agree with TRBD1. Germline V gene data show CDR1 as KGHDR and CDR2 as SFDVKD. The CDR3 length is 15 residues. V trimming: 5 bases; J trimming: 9 bases; junction bases outside the gene matches: 8. The CDR3, as DNA: TGTGCCACCAGTGTCTGGGACAGGGGCCGCAGGGAGCTGTTTTTT. Encoded protein: CATSVWDRGRRELFF.

V gene TRBV19 combines with J gene TRBJ2-5; 7 bases agree with TRBD2. Germline values: CDR1 LNHDA, CDR2 SQIVND (reference sequence). The CDR3 is made up of 13 amino acids. The trim removed 6 bases at V and 5 bases at J, leaving 6 bases unmatched. The CDR3: CASSQTSPETQYF. CDR3 bases: TGTGCCAGTAGCCAGACTAGCCCGGAGACCCAGTACTTC.

The V gene is TRBV18, the J gene TRBJ2-3; 7 bases match TRBD2. Germline V gene sequence: CDR1 KGHSH, CDR2 LQKENI. V lost 3 bases, J lost 4 bases, and 13 bases stayed unmatched. CDR3 length: 17 amino acids. The CDR3 is CASSPPRRGTWADTQYF. In nucleotides, the CDR3 is TGTGCCAGCTCACCCCCGAGGCGGGGGACTTGGGCAGATACGCAGTATTTT.

The chain uses TRBV5-4 and TRBJ1-6, with 7 bases fitting TRBD1. From germline, CDR1 is SGHNT and CDR2 YYREEE (reference sequence). The CDR3 is 17 residues long. V trimming: 0 bases; J trimming: 10 bases; junction bases outside the gene matches: 13. CDR3 sequence: CASSLEVSKDRRSPLHF. The DNA for the CDR3 is TGTGCCAGCAGCTTGGAGGTATCGAAGGACAGGCGATCACCCCTCCACTTT.

Only a few counts were recorded for this clone. This chain joins TRBV7-6 and TRBJ1-2, with 9 bases aligning to TRBD1. V lost 1 base, J lost 8 bases, and 11 bases stayed unmatched. CDR3 length equals 16 residues. The germline gives CDR1 SGHVS, CDR2 FNYEAQ. The CDR3 here is CASSLETGGQGKGYTF. The DNA for the CDR3 is TGTGCCAGCAGCTTAGAGACGGGAGGACAGGGGAAGGGCTACACCTTC.

The chain recombines TRBV29-1 with TRBJ2-3, with 9 bases matching TRBD1. V was clipped by 3 bases and J by 3 bases; unmatched bases: 25. Germline V gene lookup returns CDR1 SQVTM and CDR2 ANQGSEA. The CDR3 spans 21 residues. The CDR3 here is CSVEGVTGTGSTRAGTDTQYF. As DNA, the CDR3 is TGCAGCGTTGAGGGGGTAACCGGGACAGGGTCGACTAGAGCCGGGACAGATACGCAGTATTTT.

This clone was recorded only once. V usage is TRBV18 and J usage is TRBJ2-5; D remains ambiguous. Germline CDR1 KGHSH, CDR2 LQKENI. The CDR3 spans 13 residues. V lost 3 bases and J lost 1, with 6 bases in between. The CDR3 spells CASSPTLQETQYF. CDR3 coding DNA: TGTGCCAGCTCACCTACCCTCCAAGAGACCCAGTACTTC.

V gene TRBV18 combines with J gene TRBJ1-1, with a possible D match to TRBD1 (6 bases). This CDR3 contains 15 residues. V was trimmed by 2 bases and J by 2 bases, leaving 12 bases between them. Germline loops: CDR1 KGHSH, CDR2 LQKENI. CDR3 in amino acids: CASSPRSGDNTEAFF. CDR3 in DNA: TGTGCCAGCTCACCAAGATCAGGGGATAACACTGAAGCTTTCTTT.

V gene TRBV12-3 or TRBV12-4 combines with J gene TRBJ1-1; TRBD1 might be the D (5 bases). CDR3 length equals 13 residues. V shed 3 bases and J shed 1 base, with 6 bases lying between them. CDR3 bases: TGTGCCAGCAGTTTTGACAGGAACACTGAAGCTTTCTTT. Protein product: CASSFDRNTEAFF.

The J gene is TRBJ2-5, the V gene TRBV20-1; D is ambiguous. The V end lost 3 bases, the J end lost 0 bases, and 11 bases lay between the germline ends. CDR1 is DFQATT, CDR2 SNEGSKA, per germline (reference sequence). This CDR3 contains 14 residues. CDR3 DNA sequence: TGCAGTGCTAGTTTGGGTTTAAACCAAGAGACCCAGTACTTC. It is translated as CSASLGLNQETQYF.

The V and J genes are TRBV27 and TRBJ1-6, with D unresolved. CDR3 length: 12 residues. The V gene lost 2 bases and the J gene lost 8 bases, with 4 bases spanning the gap. The germline CDR1 and CDR2 sequences are MNHEY and SMNVEV (reference sequence). The CDR3 here is CASSLRDSPLHF. The CDR3 nucleotides are TGTGCCAGCAGTTTACGGGATTCACCCCTCCACTTT.

This clone was observed a handful of times. The chain employs TRBV5-4 and TRBJ1-2; D gene unclear. CDR1 is SGHNT and CDR2 is YYREEE in the germline V gene (reference sequence). Deletions cut 4 bases from V and 4 bases from J, with 11 bases between. The CDR3 totals 13 residues. The CDR3 nucleotides are TGTGCCAGCAGCGGGAAACCACTCTATGGCTACACCTTC. It yields the protein CASSGKPLYGYTF. The whole variable domain, remainder taken from reference TRBV5-4 and TRBJ1-2, is ETGVTQSPTHLIKTRGQQVTLRCSSQSGHNTVSWYQQALGQGPQFIFQYYREEENGRGNFPPRFSGLQFPNYSSELNVNALELDDSALYLCASSGKPLYGYTFGSGTRLTVV.

The rearrangement uses TRBV5-1 and TRBJ2-3; D unresolved. Germline V gives CDR1 SGHRS, CDR2 YFSETQ. V was pared by 0 bases and J by 0 bases, with 11 bases between. The CDR3 has 16 amino acids. CDR3 in DNA: TGCGCCAGCAGCTTGGAAGGACGGGCTAGCACAGATACGCAGTATTTT. It specifies CASSLEGRASTDTQYF.

A single count supports this clone. V usage is TRBV6-5 and J usage is TRBJ1-4; D gene ambiguous. V gave up 2 bases and J gave up 7 bases, with 11 bases separating them. Germline CDR1 MNHEY, CDR2 SVGAGI. This CDR3 comprises 14 residues. The CDR3 reads CASSYRRRGEKLFF. CDR3 DNA sequence: TGTGCCAGCAGTTACAGGAGGAGAGGTGAAAAACTGTTTTTT.

This clone was counted only a few times. The chain links TRBV6-2 or TRBV6-3 to TRBJ2-7; a possible D gene is TRBD2 (7 bases). Germline V lookup: CDR1 MNHEY, CDR2 SVGEGT. The CDR3 is 13 amino acids. V lost 5 bases and J 2 bases, leaving 10 bases between the germline ends. The CDR3 DNA reads TGTGCCAGCAGTAGGGGGGGAACCTACGAGCAGTACGTC. The encoded protein is CASSRGGTYEQYV.

V is TRBV7-4 and J is TRBJ2-7, with 10 bases fitting TRBD2. With V trimmed by 1 base and J by 6 bases, 6 bases remained unmatched. The length of the CDR3 is 15 residues. Per the germline V gene, CDR1 is SGHVT and CDR2 is SQSDAQ. The CDR3 DNA reads as TGTGCCAGCAGCTTAGTTCCTAGCGGGGGAGTCGAGCAGTACGTC. Protein: CASSLVPSGGVEQYV.